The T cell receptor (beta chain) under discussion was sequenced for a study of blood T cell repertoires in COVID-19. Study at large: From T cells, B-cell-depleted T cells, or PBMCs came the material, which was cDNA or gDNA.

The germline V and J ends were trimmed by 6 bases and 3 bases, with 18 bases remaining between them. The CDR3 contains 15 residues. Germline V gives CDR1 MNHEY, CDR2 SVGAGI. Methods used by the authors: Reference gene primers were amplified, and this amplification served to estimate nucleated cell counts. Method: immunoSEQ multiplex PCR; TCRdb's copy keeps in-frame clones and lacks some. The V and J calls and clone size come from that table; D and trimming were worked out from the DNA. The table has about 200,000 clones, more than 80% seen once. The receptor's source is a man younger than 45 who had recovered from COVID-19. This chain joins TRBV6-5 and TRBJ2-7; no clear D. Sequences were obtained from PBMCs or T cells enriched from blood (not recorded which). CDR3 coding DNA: TGTGCCAGCAGCAGTAATAGCCCCTCCAGCTACGAGCAGTACTTC. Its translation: CASSSNSPSSYEQYF.